This T cell receptor beta chain was obtained from a study of metastatic and nonmetastatic thyroid tumors. Study details: Repertoire data that came from the blood and tumor or nodule tissue of malignant and benign thyroid patients were compared. Findings and caveats of the study: Within blood and tumor, benign nodules reportedly had significantly lower TCR beta diversity than malignant thyroid tumors did.

There were no patients who had received any treatment before thyroid surgery. As for this clone: Its antigen is currently unknown.

In the original processing: What underpinned the distant-metastasis classifier for papillary thyroid cancer was the set of CDR3 differences across clinicopathological groups. TCRdb reprocessed the PCR reads via MiXCR. TCRdb, rather than the study authors, made the V and J calls. Of about 48,000 clones in the sample, roughly a fifth were seen once. The specimen was blood. The source is a male donor with papillary thyroid cancer or a benign thyroid nodule (not recorded which). Some clones in this sample may be carry-over from other donors' samples.

This CDR3 is CASSGDSSYEQYF. The CDR3 DNA is TGTGCCAGCAGCGGGGACAGCTCCTACGAGCAGTACTTC. This rearrangement joins TRBV11-3 to TRBJ2-7, with 7 bases matching TRBD1. This CDR3 has 13 amino acids. Trimming at V came to 5 bases and at J to 0 bases, leaving 1 base not matched to a gene. The V gene's germline CDR1 is SGHNT and CDR2 YENEEA.